These 6 T cell receptor beta chains were sequenced from one sample in a study of control samples from healthy donors and cancer patients. The table came from immunoSEQ multiplex PCR; TCRdb's copy has only in-frame clones and leaves some out. The sample consists of 70,000 or so clones, 94% of them appearing once. The specimen was blood. All receptors derive from a woman in her 40s in good health.

The V gene is TRBV5-4, the J gene TRBJ2-3, with a tentative D call TRBD2 (6 bases). The germline CDR1 and CDR2 sequences are SGHNT and YYREEE (reference sequence). The CDR3 runs to 15 residues. V lost 0 bases and J lost 4, with 12 bases in between. This CDR3 is CASSLASSVSDTQYF. The CDR3 region has the DNA TGTGCCAGCAGCTTGGCCTCTAGCGTTTCAGATACGCAGTATTTT.

J is TRBJ1-5 and V is TRBV15; D is unresolved. Germline V gives CDR1 LNHNV, CDR2 YYDKDF (reference sequence). V lost 2 bases to trimming and J lost 3 bases, with 2 bases between them. This CDR3 contains 12 residues. CDR3 nucleotides: TGTGCCACCAGCAGATTCAATCAGCCCCAGCATTTT. Translation gives CATSRFNQPQHF.

This chain links TRBV11-3 with TRBJ2-3, with D perhaps TRBD2 (6 bases). V dropped 1 base and J dropped 0 bases, with 14 bases sitting between them. This CDR3 comprises 17 residues. The germline CDR1 and CDR2 sequences are SGHNT and YENEEA. CDR3 DNA: TGTGCCAGCAGCTTAGGTACGACTAGTTTGAGCACAGATACGCAGTATTTT. It translates to CASSLGTTSLSTDTQYF.

The rearrangement links TRBV19 to TRBJ2-7, with 9 bases lining up with TRBD1. CDR1 and CDR2 from the germline V gene are LNHDA and SQIVND (reference sequence). V gave up 6 bases and J gave up 2 bases; unmatched junction bases: 11. CDR3 length: 16 amino acids. CDR3 nucleotide sequence: TGTGCCAGTAGACCGGGACAGGGTAGTTTCCCCTACGAGCAGTACTTC. Its translation: CASRPGQGSFPYEQYF.

V is TRBV2 and J is TRBJ2-6, with 7 nucleotides matching TRBD2. Trimming removed 10 bases from V and 0 bases from J; junction bases left unmatched: 12. CDR1 SNHLY and CDR2 FYNNEI come from the germline V gene. The CDR3 covers 17 residues. CDR3 residues: CAIPGRFLSSGANVLTF. As DNA, the CDR3 is TGTGCCATTCCCGGGAGGTTTCTAAGCTCTGGGGCCAACGTCCTGACTTTC.

This clone was picked up a small number of times. The V gene is TRBV9, the J gene TRBJ1-3, with unresolved D. V shed 0 bases and J shed 4 bases, with 14 bases lying between them. The CDR3 consists of 16 residues. Germline assignment: CDR1 SGDLS and CDR2 YYNGEE. The CDR3 spells CASSVGVSALGNTIYF. As DNA, the CDR3 is TGTGCCAGCAGCGTAGGAGTCTCAGCGTTGGGAAACACCATATATTTT.